This passage covers 14 T cell receptor beta chains from one sample sequenced in a study of T cell changes during pregnancy in multiple sclerosis. Assay: immunoSEQ multiplex PCR; the TCRdb copy retains only in-frame clones and omits some. The sample carries tens of thousands of clones, 90% recorded once. Source: peripheral blood, taken after pregnancy. The source is a female donor in good health, enrolled as a control in a pregnancy study.

The chain uses TRBV6-5 and TRBJ2-7; TRBD1 might be the D (5 bases). The germline gives CDR1 MNHEY, CDR2 SVGAGI. V dropped 0 bases and J dropped 2 bases, with 8 bases sitting between them. The length of the CDR3 is 14 residues. CDR3 nucleotides: TGTGCCAGCAGTTACTCACCAGGGCCCTACGAGCAGTACTTC. Translated: CASSYSPGPYEQYF.

In DNA, the CDR3 is TGTGCCAGCAGTCCGAACCAGTCCTATGGCTACACCTTC. Translation: CASSPNQSYGYTF. The chain joins TRBV6-1 to TRBJ1-2; D is unresolved. CDR1 is MNHNS and CDR2 is SASEGT in the germline V gene. The CDR3 is 13 residues long. The ends were cut back, 5 bases at V and 4 bases at J, with 11 bases in the middle.

CDR3 sequence: CASTRDFTESTDTQYF. The CDR3 DNA reads as TGCGCCAGCACCCGGGACTTTACTGAAAGCACAGATACGCAGTATTTT. This chain joins TRBV10-1 and TRBJ2-3; perhaps TRBD2 as D (6 bases). This CDR3 comprises 16 residues. V was clipped by 7 bases and J by 0 bases, with 17 bases between them. Germline CDR1 reads WNHNN; CDR2 reads SYGVQD (reference sequence).

This chain links TRBV10-3 with TRBJ2-2, with 8 bases lining up with TRBD2. Germline CDR1 and CDR2: ENHRY and SYGVKD. V lost 4 bases to trimming and J lost 0 bases; unmatched junction nucleotides: 4. CDR3 size: 16 residues. CDR3 protein: CAISGLAGTNTGELFF. In DNA, the CDR3 is TGTGCCATCAGTGGGTTAGCGGGGACGAACACCGGGGAGCTGTTTTTT.

The V gene is TRBV6-6, the J gene TRBJ1-1; 7 bases are a match to TRBD1. This CDR3 spans 15 amino acids. V shed 5 bases and J 0 bases; nucleotides not matched to a gene: 6. From germline, CDR1 is MNHNY and CDR2 SVGAGI (reference sequence). The CDR3: CASSPLGTVNTEAFF. The CDR3, as DNA: TGTGCCAGCAGTCCCTTAGGGACAGTGAACACTGAAGCTTTCTTT.

The V and J genes are TRBV6-5 and TRBJ1-1; D gene unclear. Germline assignment: CDR1 MNHEY and CDR2 SVGAGI. Trimming cost V 0 bases and J 1 base, with 9 bases left between them. The CDR3 is made up of 15 amino acids. CDR3 sequence (DNA): TGTGCCAGCAGTTACTCCGTGCAGGCGAACACTGAAGCTTTCTTT. It encodes CASSYSVQANTEAFF.

The chain carries TRBV4-1 and TRBJ1-4, with 8 nucleotides matching TRBD1. This CDR3 has 18 amino acids. V lost 6 bases to trimming and J lost 1 base; unmatched junction nucleotides: 13. Germline V lookup: CDR1 MGHRA, CDR2 YSYEKL. The CDR3 nucleotides read TGCGCCAGCAGTCACCCCACAGGGGGAACTGTAACTAATGAAAAACTGTTTTTT. Translated: CASSHPTGGTVTNEKLFF.

This chain uses TRBV7-2 with TRBJ2-1, with 8 positions matching TRBD1. V was pared by 5 bases and J by 9 bases, with 9 bases of the junction left unmatched. The CDR3 runs to 14 residues. Germline lookup yields CDR1 SGHTA and CDR2 FQGNSA. The chain's CDR3 is CASSQMTGVGEQFF. CDR3 bases: TGTGCCAGCAGCCAAATGACAGGGGTCGGTGAGCAGTTCTTC.

This chain uses TRBV30 with TRBJ2-5; TRBD2 matches at 8 bases. The CDR3 contains 14 residues. Germline V gives CDR1 GTSNPN, CDR2 SVGIG (reference sequence). Losses at the gene ends were 0 bases for V and 5 bases for J; bases not matched to a gene: 5. CDR3 in DNA: TGTGCCTGGAGTGTACTAGGCGGGGGGGAGACCCAGTACTTC. This gives the protein CAWSVLGGGETQYF.

This clone was seen a single time. The chain joins TRBV28 to TRBJ2-1; tentative D call: TRBD2 (5 bases). Germline values: CDR1 MDHEN, CDR2 SYDVKM. The CDR3 is 11 amino acids. V lost 6 bases to trimming and J lost 9 bases, with 9 bases between them. The CDR3 DNA sequence: TGTGCCAGCAGGGGAGTCGGTGAGCAGTTCTTC. This translates into CASRGVGEQFF.

This clone is a singleton in its sample. The chain combines TRBV29-1 with TRBJ1-2; D is unresolved. The CDR3 contains 14 residues. Per germline, CDR1 SQVTM and CDR2 ANQGSEA. V was clipped by 7 bases and J by 2 bases, with 17 bases between them. CDR3 nucleotides: TGCAGCGCGGCGAATTGGCGGGCCAACTATGGCTACACCTTC. This encodes CSAANWRANYGYTF.

This clone was detected only a few times. The chain uses TRBV4-1 and TRBJ2-2; 8 bases agree with TRBD2. This CDR3 comprises 17 residues. CDR1 and CDR2 from the germline V gene are MGHRA and YSYEKL. V was pared by 0 bases and J by 6 bases, with 9 bases of the junction left unmatched. The DNA of the CDR3 is TGCGCCAGCAGCCAAGACGCAGCGGGAGTTCTGCCCGGGGAGCTGTTTTTT. Translating it yields CASSQDAAGVLPGELFF.

This clone was found once. V usage is TRBV27 and J usage is TRBJ2-6; D unresolved. The CDR3 contains 17 residues. The germline gives CDR1 MNHEY, CDR2 SMNVEV (reference sequence). V was trimmed by 0 bases and J by 1 base, leaving 10 bases between them. The CDR3 DNA sequence: TGTGCCAGCAGTTTATCGTTACGGGTTTCTGGGGCCAACGTCCTGACTTTC. As protein: CASSLSLRVSGANVLTF. The whole variable domain, filled in from reference TRBV27 and TRBJ2-6, reads EAQVTQNPRYLITVTGKKLTVTCSQNMNHEYMSWYRQDPGLGLRQIYYSMNVEVTDKGDVPEGYKVSRKEKRNFPLILESPSPNQTSLYFCASSLSLRVSGANVLTFGAGSRLTVL.

The chain recombines TRBV6-6 with TRBJ2-6; a possible D gene is TRBD2 (5 bases). V was pared by 0 bases and J by 1 base, with 7 bases between. The CDR3 contains 16 residues. Per germline, CDR1 MNHNY and CDR2 SVGAGI (reference sequence). The CDR3 coding sequence is TGTGCCAGCAGTTACTCTTCGGGGTCTGGGGCCAACGTCCTGACTTTC. Amino acids: CASSYSSGSGANVLTF.